The present TCR beta chain was sequenced within a study of cytomegalovirus exposure and HLA in healthy donors. The germline gives CDR1 SGHTA, CDR2 FQGNSA. The CDR3 is 14 amino acids. V was shortened by 2 bases and J by 4 bases, with 11 bases between the two germline ends. The study, taken as a whole, reports: As a later analysis showed, a missense DCLRE1C variant was linked to trimming of TCR beta V- and J-genes. Data from an earlier analysis indicated that most TCR beta V segments were productive either about 87% or about 30% of the time.

The PCR employed 60 Vbeta primers together with 13 Jbeta primers. Generated by immunoSEQ multiplex PCR, the TCRdb table keeps only in-frame clones and is missing some. The data contain roughly 120,000 clones, roughly 78% of them singletons. This clone has only a few counts. What it recognizes is unknown. The chain combines TRBV7-2 with TRBJ2-5, with no clear D. Input material: PBMCs. The sequence came from a woman younger than 45 in good health and CMV-seropositive. The DNA of the CDR3 is TGTGCCAGCAGCTTAACCACAGTGTTAGAGACCCAGTACTTC. This encodes CASSLTTVLETQYF. Using reference TRBV7-2 and TRBJ2-5 for the parts outside the CDR3, the full variable domain is GAGVSQSPSNKVTEKGKDVELRCDPISGHTALYWYRQSLGQGLEFLIYFQGNSAPDKSGLPSDRFSAERTGGSVSTLTIQRTQQEDSAVYLCASSLTTVLETQYFGPGTRLLVL.